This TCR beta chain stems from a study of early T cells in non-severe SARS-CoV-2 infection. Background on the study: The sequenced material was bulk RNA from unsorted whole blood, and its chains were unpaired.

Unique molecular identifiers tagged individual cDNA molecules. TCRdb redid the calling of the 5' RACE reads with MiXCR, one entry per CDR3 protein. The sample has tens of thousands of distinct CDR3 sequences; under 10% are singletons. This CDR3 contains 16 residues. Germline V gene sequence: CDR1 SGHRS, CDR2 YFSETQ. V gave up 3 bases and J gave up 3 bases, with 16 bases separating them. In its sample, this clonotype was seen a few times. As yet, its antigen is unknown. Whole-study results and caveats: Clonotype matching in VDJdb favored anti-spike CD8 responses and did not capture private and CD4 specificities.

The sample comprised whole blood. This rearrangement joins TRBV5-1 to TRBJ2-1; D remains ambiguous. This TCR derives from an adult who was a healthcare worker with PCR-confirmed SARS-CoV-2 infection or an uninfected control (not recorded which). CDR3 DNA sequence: TGCGCCAGCAGCTCGAACATCTTGCGGAACTACAATGAGCAGTTCTTC. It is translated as CASSSNILRNYNEQFF.